One and the same sample provided the 10 T cell receptor beta chains below, sequenced in a study of T cells in Graves' hyperthyroidism and ophthalmopathy. Amplification targeted TCR beta CDR3 regions from RNA transcripts. HTBI primers were the set used in a first-round RT-PCR of the TCR CDR3. TCRdb reprocessed the multiplex PCR reads with MiXCR, giving one entry per CDR3 protein. The sample includes approximately 150,000 distinct CDR3 sequences, 9.4% of them seen just once. Sequenced material: blood. The receptors stem from a woman aged 18-29 years with Graves' hyperthyroidism that later progressed to Graves' ophthalmopathy.

This clonotype was seen many times. V is TRBV20-1 and J is TRBJ2-3; D ambiguous. The CDR3 length is 13 residues. V lost 2 bases and J lost 0, with 6 bases in between. Germline V gives CDR1 DFQATT, CDR2 SNEGSKA (reference sequence). CDR3 sequence reads: CSARTTSTDTQYF. The CDR3 DNA reads as TGCAGTGCTAGAACCACTAGCACAGATACGCAGTATTTT.

This clonotype occurred many times. The rearrangement joins TRBV7-8 to TRBJ1-2; 9 nucleotides align to TRBD1. CDR1 and CDR2 from the germline V gene are SGHVS and FQNEAQ. The CDR3 has 16 amino acids. V was pared by 7 bases and J by 0 bases, with 9 bases of the junction left unmatched. For the CDR3, the DNA is TGTGCCAGCACCCCGACAGGGGGGAAAGCTAACTATGGCTACACCTTC. Amino acids: CASTPTGGKANYGYTF.

In its sample, this clonotype was seen many times. V is TRBV11-2 and J is TRBJ2-2, with 9 bases aligning to TRBD2. V lost 0 bases and J lost 3; bases outside the gene matches: 2. The CDR3 sequence is 16 residues long. Germline V lookup: CDR1 SGHAT, CDR2 FQNNGV. CDR3 sequence: CASSLDAGGYTGELFF. The CDR3, as DNA: TGTGCCAGCAGCTTAGACGCGGGGGGGTACACCGGGGAGCTGTTTTTT.

This clonotype was observed a handful of times. The CDR3, as DNA: TGCAGTGCTAGAGTATCCGGGAACTATGGCTACACCTTC. Protein: CSARVSGNYGYTF. This chain connects TRBV20-1 to TRBJ1-2; D unresolved. From germline, CDR1 is DFQATT and CDR2 SNEGSKA (reference sequence). V was clipped by 1 base and J by 2 bases, with 8 bases between them. CDR3 length equals 13 residues.

This clonotype was picked up many times. The gene calls are TRBV2 and TRBJ1-2; tentatively, D is TRBD1 (6 bases). Trimming removed 4 bases from V and 2 bases from J, with 11 bases in between. Per germline, CDR1 SNHLY and CDR2 FYNNEI. The CDR3 spans 14 residues. The DNA for the CDR3 is TGTGCCAGCAGTGTAGGGGGTGTGAACTATGGCTACACCTTC. It encodes CASSVGGVNYGYTF.

Only a few counts were recorded for this clonotype. The chain links TRBV6-1 to TRBJ1-2; D is unresolved. This CDR3 is built from 13 residues. Germline-derived CDR1 and CDR2 are MNHNS and SASEGT. Trimming removed 6 bases from V and 4 bases from J, with 12 bases in between. CDR3 coding DNA: TGTGCCAGCAGGGGAGGAGAACCCTATGGCTACACCTTC. It specifies CASRGGEPYGYTF.

This clonotype was seen at least ten times. This sequence joins TRBV15 and TRBJ1-5; D gene ambiguous. V was pared by 0 bases and J by 4 bases, with 25 bases between. The CDR3 sequence is 20 residues long. Germline V gives CDR1 LNHNV, CDR2 YYDKDF (reference sequence). The CDR3 region is CATSRDTLTAAWYGNQPQHF. For the CDR3, the DNA is TGTGCCACCAGCAGAGATACCCTCACCGCAGCTTGGTATGGAAATCAGCCCCAGCATTTT.

This clonotype was detected ten times or more. This sequence joins TRBV20-1 and TRBJ2-1; TRBD2 aligns across 8 bases. The CDR3 is 14 residues long. J gave up 8 bases and V 2 bases, and 8 bases lay outside the gene matches. Germline CDR1 and CDR2: DFQATT and SNEGSKA (reference sequence). DNA for the CDR3: TGCAGTGCTAGATCCCCGGGAGGGCCGGATGAGCAGTTCTTC. Its translation: CSARSPGGPDEQFF.

This rearrangement joins TRBV7-9 to TRBJ2-1, with 10 bases that match TRBD1. CDR3 length: 14 residues. V trimming: 5 bases; J trimming: 5 bases; junction bases outside the gene matches: 3. Germline CDR1 is SEHNR and CDR2 is FQNEAQ (reference sequence). CDR3 in amino acids: CASSLGQGNNEQFF. The CDR3 coding sequence is TGTGCCAGCAGCCTGGGACAGGGGAACAATGAGCAGTTCTTC.

This clonotype was counted only a few times. The chain combines TRBV24-1 with TRBJ2-3, with D perhaps TRBD2 (6 bases). Germline-derived CDR1 and CDR2 are KGHDR and SFDVKD. CDR3 size: 15 residues. V lost 5 bases and J 6 bases, leaving 17 bases between the germline ends. CDR3 nucleotides: TGTGCCACCAGTGTCCTTAGCGGCGGGTTGGATACGCAGTATTTT. It specifies CATSVLSGGLDTQYF.